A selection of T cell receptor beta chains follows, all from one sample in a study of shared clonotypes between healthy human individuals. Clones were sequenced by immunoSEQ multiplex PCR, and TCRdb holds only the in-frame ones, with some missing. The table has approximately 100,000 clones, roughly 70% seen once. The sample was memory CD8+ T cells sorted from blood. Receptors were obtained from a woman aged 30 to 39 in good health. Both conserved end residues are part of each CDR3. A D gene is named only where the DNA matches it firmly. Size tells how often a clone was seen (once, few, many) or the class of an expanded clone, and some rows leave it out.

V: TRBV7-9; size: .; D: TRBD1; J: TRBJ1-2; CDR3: CASSRLGQLGYTF; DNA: TGTGCCAGCAGCCGCTTGGGACAGCTTGGCTACACCTTC
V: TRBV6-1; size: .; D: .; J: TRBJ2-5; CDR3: CASSKVRPQETQYF; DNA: TGTGCCAGCAGTAAAGTTAGGCCGCAAGAGACCCAGTACTTC
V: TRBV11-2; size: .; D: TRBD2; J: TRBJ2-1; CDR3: CASSPRSTSGRRNEQFF; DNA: TGTGCCAGCAGCCCGCGCTCGACTAGCGGGAGGCGCAATGAGCAGTTCTTC
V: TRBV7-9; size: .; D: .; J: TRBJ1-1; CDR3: CASIDGRRNTEAFF; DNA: TGTGCCAGCATTGACGGGCGGCGGAACACTGAAGCTTTCTTT
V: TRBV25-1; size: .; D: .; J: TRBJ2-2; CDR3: CASSDYRDTNTGELFF; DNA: TGTGCCAGCAGTGACTACAGGGATACGAACACCGGGGAGCTGTTTTTT
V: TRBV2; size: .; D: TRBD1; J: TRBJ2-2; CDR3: CASSRGQIIPGELFF; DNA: TGTGCCAGCAGTCGGGGACAGATTATCCCCGGGGAGCTGTTTTTT
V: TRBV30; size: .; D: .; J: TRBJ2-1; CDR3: CACWQGFNEQFF; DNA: TGTGCCTGTTGGCAGGGGTTTAATGAGCAGTTCTTC
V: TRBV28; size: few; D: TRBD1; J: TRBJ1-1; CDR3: CASRRLTGGGTEAFF; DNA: TGTGCCAGCAGACGCCTCACAGGGGGCGGGACTGAAGCTTTCTTT
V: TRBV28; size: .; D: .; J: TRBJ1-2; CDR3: CASSLNYGYTF; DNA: TGTGCCAGCAGTTTAAACTATGGCTACACCTTC
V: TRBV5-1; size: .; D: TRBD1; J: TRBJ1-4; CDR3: CASSTRGRDEKLFF; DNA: TGCGCCAGCAGCACCAGGGGGCGGGATGAAAAACTGTTTTTT
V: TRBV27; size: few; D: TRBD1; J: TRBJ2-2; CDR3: CASTYTGGGELFF; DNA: TGTGCCAGCACCTACACAGGGGGCGGGGAGCTGTTTTTT
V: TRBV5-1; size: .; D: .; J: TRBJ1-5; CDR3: CASSLGGNSNQPQHF; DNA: TGCGCCAGCAGCCTCGGGGGGAATAGCAATCAGCCCCAGCATTTT
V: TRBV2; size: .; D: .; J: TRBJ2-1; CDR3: CASSEGAGSMNEQFF; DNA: TGTGCCAGCAGTGAGGGGGCGGGAAGTATGAATGAGCAGTTCTTC